This paragraph reports one T cell receptor beta chain. At one of its ends the junction is not consistent with the germline gene, which may arise from a read error. Naive CD8 T cells were FACS-sorted by CD8+CD4-CCR7+CD45RA+ markers. TCRdb re-derived calls from the PCR reads in MiXCR, one entry per CDR3 protein. Of approximately 590,000 distinct CDR3 sequences listed, roughly 25% are singletons. The sample belongs to a study of molecular identifiers for immune sequencing clone quantification. The germline gives CDR1 SGHTA, CDR2 FQGNSA. The CDR3 has 12 residues. The rearrangement uses TRBV7-2 and TRBJ2-1; a possible D gene is TRBD2 (6 bases). This sequence originates from a human donor in good health. Some libraries in this study had Jurkat cell RNA spiked in. Sequencing used naive CD8+ T cells from blood, with Jurkat cell RNA spiked in. Subset meaning: FACS-sorted CD8+CD4-CCR7+CD45RA+ naive T cells. The chain's CDR3 is CASSNLAIERFF. CDR3 nucleotides: TGTGCTAGCAGCAATCTAGCGATTGAGCGGTTCTTC. The variable domain in full, completed from reference TRBV7-2 and TRBJ2-1, reads GAGVSQSPSNKVTEKGKDVELRCDPISGHTALYWYRQSLGQGLEFLIYFQGNSAPDKSGLPSDRFSAERTGGSVSTLTIQRTQQEDSAVYLCASSNLAIERFFGPGTRLTVL.